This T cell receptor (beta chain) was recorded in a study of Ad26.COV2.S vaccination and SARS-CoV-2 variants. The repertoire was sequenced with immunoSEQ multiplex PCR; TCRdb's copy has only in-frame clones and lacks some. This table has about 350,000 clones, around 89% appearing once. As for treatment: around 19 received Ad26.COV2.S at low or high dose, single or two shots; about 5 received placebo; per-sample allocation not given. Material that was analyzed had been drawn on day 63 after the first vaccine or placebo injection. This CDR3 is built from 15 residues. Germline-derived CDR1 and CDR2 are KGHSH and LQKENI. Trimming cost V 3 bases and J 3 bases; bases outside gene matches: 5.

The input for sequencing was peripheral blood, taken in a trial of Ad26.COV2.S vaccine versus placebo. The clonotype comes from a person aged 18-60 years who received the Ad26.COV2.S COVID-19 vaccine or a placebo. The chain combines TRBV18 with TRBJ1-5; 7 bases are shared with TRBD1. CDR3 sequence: CASSPRQGYNQPQHF. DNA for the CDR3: TGTGCCAGCTCACCTCGACAGGGCTACAATCAGCCCCAGCATTTT.